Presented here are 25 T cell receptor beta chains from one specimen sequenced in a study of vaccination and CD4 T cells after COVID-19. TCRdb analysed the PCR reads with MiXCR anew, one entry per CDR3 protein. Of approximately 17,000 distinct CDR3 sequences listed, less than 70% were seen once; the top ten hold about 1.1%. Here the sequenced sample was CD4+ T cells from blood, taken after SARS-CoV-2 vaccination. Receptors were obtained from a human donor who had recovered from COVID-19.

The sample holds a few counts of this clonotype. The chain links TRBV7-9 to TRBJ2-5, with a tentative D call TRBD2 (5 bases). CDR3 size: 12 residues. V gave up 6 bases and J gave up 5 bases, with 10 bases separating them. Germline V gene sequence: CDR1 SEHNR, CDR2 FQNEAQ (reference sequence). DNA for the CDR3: TGTGCCAGCAGACCACCGGGGGAGACCCAGTACTTC. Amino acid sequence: CASRPPGETQYF.

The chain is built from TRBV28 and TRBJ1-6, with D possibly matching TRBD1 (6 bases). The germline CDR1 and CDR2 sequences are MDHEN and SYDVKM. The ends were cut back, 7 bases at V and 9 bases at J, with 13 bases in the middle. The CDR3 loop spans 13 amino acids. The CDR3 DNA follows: TGTGCCAGCATGGGGGGGCAAAGTTCACCCCTCCACTTT. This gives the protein CASMGGQSSPLHF.

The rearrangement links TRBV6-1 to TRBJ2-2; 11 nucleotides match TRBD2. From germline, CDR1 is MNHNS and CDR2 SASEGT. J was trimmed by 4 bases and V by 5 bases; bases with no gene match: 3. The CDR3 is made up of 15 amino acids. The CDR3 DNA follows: TGTGCCAGCAGTCGACTAGCGGGGATCACCGGGGAGCTGTTTTTT. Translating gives CASSRLAGITGELFF.

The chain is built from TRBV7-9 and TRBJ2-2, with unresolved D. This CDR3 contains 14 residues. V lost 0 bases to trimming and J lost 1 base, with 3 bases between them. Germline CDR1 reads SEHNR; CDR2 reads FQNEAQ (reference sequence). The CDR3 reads CASSLAENTGELFF. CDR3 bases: TGTGCCAGCAGCTTAGCGGAGAACACCGGGGAGCTGTTTTTT.

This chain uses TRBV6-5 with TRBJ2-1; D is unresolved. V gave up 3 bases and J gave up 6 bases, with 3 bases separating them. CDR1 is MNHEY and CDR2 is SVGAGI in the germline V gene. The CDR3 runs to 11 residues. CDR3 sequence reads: CASSYINEQFF. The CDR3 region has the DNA TGTGCCAGCAGTTATATCAATGAGCAGTTCTTC.

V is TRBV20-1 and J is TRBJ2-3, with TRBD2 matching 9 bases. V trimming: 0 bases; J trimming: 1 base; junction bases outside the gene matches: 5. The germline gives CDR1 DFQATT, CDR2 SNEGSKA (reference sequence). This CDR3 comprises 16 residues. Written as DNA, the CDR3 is TGCAGTGCTAGAGATGCAGCGGGAGGACGCACAGATACGCAGTATTTT. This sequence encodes CSARDAAGGRTDTQYF.

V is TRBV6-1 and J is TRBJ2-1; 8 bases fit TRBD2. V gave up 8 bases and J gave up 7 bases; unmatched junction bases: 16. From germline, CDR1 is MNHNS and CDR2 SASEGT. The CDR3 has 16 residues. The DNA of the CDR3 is TGTGCCAGCGGACGAGCGGGAGCAATCGAAGGGAATGAGCAGTTCTTC. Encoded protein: CASGRAGAIEGNEQFF.

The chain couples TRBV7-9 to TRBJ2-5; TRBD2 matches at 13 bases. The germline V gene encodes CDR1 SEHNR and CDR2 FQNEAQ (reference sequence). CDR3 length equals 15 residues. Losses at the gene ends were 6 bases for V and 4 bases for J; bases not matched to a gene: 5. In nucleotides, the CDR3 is TGTGCCAGCAGTCGACTAGCGGGAGGTATAGAGACCCAGTACTTC. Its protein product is CASSRLAGGIETQYF. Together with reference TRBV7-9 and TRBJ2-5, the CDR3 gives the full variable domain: DTGVSQNPRHKITKRGQNVTFRCDPISEHNRLYWYRQTLGQGPEFLTYFQNEAQLEKSRLLSDRFSAERPKGSFSTLEIQRTEQGDSAMYLCASSRLAGGIETQYFGPGTRLLVL.

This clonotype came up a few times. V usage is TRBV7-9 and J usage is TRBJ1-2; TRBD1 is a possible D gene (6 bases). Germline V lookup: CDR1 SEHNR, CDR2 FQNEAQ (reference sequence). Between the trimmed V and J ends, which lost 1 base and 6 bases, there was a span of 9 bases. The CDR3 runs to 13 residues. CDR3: CASSLGQGNGYTF. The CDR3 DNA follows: TGTGCCAGCAGCTTAGGCCAGGGGAATGGCTACACCTTC. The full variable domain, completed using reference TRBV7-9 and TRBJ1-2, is DTGVSQNPRHKITKRGQNVTFRCDPISEHNRLYWYRQTLGQGPEFLTYFQNEAQLEKSRLLSDRFSAERPKGSFSTLEIQRTEQGDSAMYLCASSLGQGNGYTFGSGTRLTVV.

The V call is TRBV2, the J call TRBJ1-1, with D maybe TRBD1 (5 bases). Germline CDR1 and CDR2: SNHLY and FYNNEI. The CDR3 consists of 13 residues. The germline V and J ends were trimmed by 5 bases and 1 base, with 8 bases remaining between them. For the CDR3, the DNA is TGTGCCAGCAGTACGACAGCGAACACTGAAGCTTTCTTT. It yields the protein CASSTTANTEAFF.

The CDR3, as DNA: TGTGCCTGGAGTGTGGGACAGAGTAGCAATCAGCCCCAGCATTTT. Translated: CAWSVGQSSNQPQHF. The V and J genes are TRBV30 and TRBJ1-5, with 7 bases lining up with TRBD1. The germline gives CDR1 GTSNPN, CDR2 SVGIG (reference sequence). The CDR3 has 15 residues. Unmatched junction bases numbered 2, after V lost 0 bases and J lost 0 bases.

The CDR3 loop reads CASSSRQGLNTGELFF. The DNA of the CDR3 is TGTGCCAGCAGCTCTAGACAGGGCCTGAACACCGGGGAGCTGTTTTTT. The gene calls are TRBV9 and TRBJ2-2; 7 nucleotides line up with TRBD1. Germline CDR1 is SGDLS and CDR2 is YYNGEE. The CDR3 sequence is 16 residues long. The V and J ends lost 4 bases and 1 base, in that order; junction bases with no gene match: 7.

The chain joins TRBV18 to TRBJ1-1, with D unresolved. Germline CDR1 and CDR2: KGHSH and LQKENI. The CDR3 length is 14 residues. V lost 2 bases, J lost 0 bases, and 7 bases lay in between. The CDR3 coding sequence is TGTGCCAGCTCACCATCGGGGATGAACACTGAAGCTTTCTTT. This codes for CASSPSGMNTEAFF.

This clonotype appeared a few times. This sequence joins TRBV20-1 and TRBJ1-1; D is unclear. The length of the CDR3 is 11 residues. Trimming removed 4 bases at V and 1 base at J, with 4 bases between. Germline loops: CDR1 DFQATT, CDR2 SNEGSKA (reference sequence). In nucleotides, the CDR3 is TGCAGTGCTACAGGGAACACTGAAGCTTTCTTT. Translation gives CSATGNTEAFF.

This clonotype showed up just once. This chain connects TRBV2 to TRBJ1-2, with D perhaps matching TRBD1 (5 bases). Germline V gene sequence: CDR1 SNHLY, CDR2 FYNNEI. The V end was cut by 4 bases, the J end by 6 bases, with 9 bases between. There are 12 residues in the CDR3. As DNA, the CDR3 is TGTGCCAGCAGTGTGTTGGGGGATGGCTACACCTTC. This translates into CASSVLGDGYTF.

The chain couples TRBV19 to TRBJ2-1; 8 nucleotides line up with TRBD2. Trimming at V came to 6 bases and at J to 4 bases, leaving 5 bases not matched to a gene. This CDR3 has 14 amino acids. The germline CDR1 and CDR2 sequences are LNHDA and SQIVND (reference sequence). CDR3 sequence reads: CASSKAGEYNEQFF. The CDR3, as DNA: TGTGCCAGTAGCAAAGCGGGAGAGTACAATGAGCAGTTCTTC. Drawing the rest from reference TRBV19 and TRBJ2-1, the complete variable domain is DGGITQSPKYLFRKEGQNVTLSCEQNLNHDAMYWYRQDPGQGLRLIYYSQIVNDFQKGDIAEGYSVSREKKESFPLTVTSAQKNPTAFYLCASSKAGEYNEQFFGPGTRLTVL.

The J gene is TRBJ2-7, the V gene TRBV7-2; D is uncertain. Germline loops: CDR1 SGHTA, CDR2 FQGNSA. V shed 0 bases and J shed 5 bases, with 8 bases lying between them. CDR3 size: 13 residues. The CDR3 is CASSLARWHEQYF. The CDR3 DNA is TGTGCCAGCAGCTTAGCGCGGTGGCACGAGCAGTACTTC.

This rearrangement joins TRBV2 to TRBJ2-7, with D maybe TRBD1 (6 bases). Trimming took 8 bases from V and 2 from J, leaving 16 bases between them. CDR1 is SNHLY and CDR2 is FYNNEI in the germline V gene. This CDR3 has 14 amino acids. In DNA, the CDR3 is TGTGCCAGCGACCGGGACAAGATTGCCTACGAGCAGTACTTC. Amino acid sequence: CASDRDKIAYEQYF.

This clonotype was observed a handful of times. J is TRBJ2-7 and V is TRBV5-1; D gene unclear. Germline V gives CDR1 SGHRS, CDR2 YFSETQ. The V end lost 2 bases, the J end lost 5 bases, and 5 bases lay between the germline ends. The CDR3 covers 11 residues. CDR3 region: CASSFFDEQYF. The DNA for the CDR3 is TGCGCCAGCAGCTTCTTTGACGAGCAGTACTTC. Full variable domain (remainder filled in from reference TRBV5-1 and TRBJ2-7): KAGVTQTPRYLIKTRGQQVTLSCSPISGHRSVSWYQQTPGQGLQFLFEYFSETQRNKGNFPGRFSGRQFSNSRSEMNVSTLELGDSALYLCASSFFDEQYFGPGTRLTVT.

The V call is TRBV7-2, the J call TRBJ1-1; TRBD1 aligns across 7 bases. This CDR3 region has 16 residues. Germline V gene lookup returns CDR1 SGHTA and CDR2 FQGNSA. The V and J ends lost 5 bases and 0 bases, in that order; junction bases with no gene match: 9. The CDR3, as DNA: TGTGCCAGCAGCCGGGACAGCGGTGGAGTGAACACTGAAGCTTTCTTT. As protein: CASSRDSGGVNTEAFF.

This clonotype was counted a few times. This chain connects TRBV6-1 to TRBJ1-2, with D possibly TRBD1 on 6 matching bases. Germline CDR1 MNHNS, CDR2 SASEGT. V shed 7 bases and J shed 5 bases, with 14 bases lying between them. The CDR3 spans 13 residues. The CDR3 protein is CASKDSTFYGYTF. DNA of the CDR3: TGTGCCAGCAAGGACAGTACGTTTTATGGCTACACCTTC.

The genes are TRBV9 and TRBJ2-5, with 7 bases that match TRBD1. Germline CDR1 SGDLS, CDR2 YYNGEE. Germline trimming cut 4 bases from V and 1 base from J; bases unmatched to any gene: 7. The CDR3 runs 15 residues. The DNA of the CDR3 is TGTGCCAGCAGCACCATGGGACAGATCCAAGAGACCCAGTACTTC. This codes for CASSTMGQIQETQYF.

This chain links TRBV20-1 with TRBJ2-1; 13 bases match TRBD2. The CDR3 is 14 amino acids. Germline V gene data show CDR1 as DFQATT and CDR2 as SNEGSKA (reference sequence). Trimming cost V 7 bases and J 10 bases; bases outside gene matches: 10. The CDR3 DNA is TGCAGTGGTACCGGGACTAGCGGGATAGGAGAGCAGTTCTTC. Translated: CSGTGTSGIGEQFF.

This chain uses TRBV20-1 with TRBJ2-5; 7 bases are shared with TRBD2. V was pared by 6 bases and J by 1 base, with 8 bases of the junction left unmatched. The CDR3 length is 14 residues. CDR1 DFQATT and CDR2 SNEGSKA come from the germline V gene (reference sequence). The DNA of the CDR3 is TGCAGTGCCGTCCTAACTAGCGCCCAAGAGACCCAGTACTTC. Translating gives CSAVLTSAQETQYF.

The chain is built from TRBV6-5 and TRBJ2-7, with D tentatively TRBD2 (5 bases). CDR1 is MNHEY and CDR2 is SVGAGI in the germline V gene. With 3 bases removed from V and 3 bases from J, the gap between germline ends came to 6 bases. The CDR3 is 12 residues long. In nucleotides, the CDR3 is TGTGCCAGCAGTTATCGGGGCTACGAGCAGTACTTC. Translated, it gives CASSYRGYEQYF.